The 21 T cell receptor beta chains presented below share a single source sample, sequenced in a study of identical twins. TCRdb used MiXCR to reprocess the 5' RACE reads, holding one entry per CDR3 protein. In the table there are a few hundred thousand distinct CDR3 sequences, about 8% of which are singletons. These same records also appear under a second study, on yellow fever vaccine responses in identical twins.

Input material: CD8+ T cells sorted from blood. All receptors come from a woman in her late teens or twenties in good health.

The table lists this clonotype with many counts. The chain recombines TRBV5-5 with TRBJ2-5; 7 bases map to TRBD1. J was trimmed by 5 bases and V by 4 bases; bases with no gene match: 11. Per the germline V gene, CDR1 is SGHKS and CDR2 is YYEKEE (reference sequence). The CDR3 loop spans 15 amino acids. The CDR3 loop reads CASSLTGMVGETQYF. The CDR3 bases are TGTGCCAGCAGCCTGACAGGGATGGTAGGCGAGACCCAGTACTTC.

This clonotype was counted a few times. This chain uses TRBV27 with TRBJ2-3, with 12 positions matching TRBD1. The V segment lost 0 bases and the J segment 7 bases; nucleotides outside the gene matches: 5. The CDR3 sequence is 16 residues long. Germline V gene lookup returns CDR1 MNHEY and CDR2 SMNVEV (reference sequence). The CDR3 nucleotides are TGTGCCAGCAGTTTATCGGGACAGGGGGCTCGACATACGCAGTATTTT. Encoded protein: CASSLSGQGARHTQYF.

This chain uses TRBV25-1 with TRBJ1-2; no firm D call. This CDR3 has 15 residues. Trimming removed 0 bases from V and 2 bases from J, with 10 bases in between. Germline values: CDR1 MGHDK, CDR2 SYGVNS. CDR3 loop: CASSEYLSTNYGYTF. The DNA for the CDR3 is TGTGCCAGCAGTGAATATCTCTCAACCAACTATGGCTACACCTTC.

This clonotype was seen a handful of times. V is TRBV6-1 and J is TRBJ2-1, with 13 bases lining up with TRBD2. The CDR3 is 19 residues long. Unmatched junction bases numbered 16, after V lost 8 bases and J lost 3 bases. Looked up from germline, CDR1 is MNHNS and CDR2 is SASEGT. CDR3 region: CASYSLLAGGVPDYNEQFF. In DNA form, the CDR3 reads TGTGCCAGCTATTCCCTACTAGCGGGAGGGGTCCCTGACTACAATGAGCAGTTCTTC.

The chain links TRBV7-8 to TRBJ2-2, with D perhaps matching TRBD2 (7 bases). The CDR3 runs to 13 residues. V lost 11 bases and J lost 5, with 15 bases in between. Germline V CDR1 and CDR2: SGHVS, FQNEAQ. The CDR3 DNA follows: TGTGCCGCATCTCGGGGGGCGACCGGGGAGCTGTTTTTT. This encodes CAASRGATGELFF.

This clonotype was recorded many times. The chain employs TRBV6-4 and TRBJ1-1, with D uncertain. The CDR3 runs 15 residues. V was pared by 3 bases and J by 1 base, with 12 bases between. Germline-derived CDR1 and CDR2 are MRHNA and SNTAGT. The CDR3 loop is CASSERQEGNTEAFF. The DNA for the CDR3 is TGTGCCAGCAGTGAGCGCCAGGAGGGGAACACTGAAGCTTTCTTT.

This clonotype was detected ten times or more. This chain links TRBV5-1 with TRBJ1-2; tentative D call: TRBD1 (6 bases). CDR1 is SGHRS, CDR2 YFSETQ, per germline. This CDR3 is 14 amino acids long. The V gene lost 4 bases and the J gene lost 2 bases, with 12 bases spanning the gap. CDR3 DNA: TGCGCCAGCAGCCTACCACAGGGCAACTATGGCTACACCTTC. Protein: CASSLPQGNYGYTF.

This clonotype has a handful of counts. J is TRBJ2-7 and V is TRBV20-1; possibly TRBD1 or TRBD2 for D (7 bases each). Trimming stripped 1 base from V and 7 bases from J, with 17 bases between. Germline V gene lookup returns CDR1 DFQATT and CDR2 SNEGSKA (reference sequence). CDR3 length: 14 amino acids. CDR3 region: CSARVATGEGEQYF. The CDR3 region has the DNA TGCAGTGCTAGAGTCGCAACAGGGGAGGGGGAGCAGTACTTC.

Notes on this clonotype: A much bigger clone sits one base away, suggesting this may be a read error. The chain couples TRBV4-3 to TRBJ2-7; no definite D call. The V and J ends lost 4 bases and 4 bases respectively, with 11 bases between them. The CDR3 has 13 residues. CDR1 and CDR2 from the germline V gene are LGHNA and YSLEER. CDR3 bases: TGCGCCAGCAGCCTTAGGATAGAGTACGAGCAGTACTTC. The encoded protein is CASSLRIEYEQYF.

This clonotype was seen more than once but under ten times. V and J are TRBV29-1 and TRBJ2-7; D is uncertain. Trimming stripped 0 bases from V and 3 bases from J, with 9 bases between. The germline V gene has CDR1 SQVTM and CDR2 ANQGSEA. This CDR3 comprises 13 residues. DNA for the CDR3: TGCAGCGTTGAAGAGAGTGGAATCTACGAGCAGTACTTC. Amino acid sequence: CSVEESGIYEQYF.

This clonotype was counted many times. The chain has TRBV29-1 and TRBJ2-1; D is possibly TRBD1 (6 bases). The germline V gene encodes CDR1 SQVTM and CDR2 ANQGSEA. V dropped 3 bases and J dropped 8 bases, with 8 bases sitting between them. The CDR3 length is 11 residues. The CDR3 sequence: CSVDRGYEQFF. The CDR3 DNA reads TGCAGCGTTGACAGGGGCTATGAGCAGTTCTTC.

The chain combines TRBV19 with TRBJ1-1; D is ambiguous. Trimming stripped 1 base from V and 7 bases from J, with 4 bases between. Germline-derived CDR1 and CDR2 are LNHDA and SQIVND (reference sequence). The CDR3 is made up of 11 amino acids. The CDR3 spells CASSIAGEAFF. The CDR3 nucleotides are TGTGCCAGTAGTATAGCGGGTGAAGCTTTCTTT.

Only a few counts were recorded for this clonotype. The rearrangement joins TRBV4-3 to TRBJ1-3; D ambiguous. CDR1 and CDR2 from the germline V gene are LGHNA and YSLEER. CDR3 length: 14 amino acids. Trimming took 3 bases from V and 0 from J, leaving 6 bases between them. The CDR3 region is CASSHIDSGNTIYF. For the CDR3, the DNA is TGCGCCAGCAGCCATATCGACTCTGGAAACACCATATATTTT.

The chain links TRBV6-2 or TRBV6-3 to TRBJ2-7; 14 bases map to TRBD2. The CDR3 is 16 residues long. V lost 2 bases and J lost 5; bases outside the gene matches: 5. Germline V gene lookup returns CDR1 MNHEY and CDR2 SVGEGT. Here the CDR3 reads CASSYLGTSGSHEQYF. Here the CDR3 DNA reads TGTGCCAGCAGTTACCTCGGGACTAGCGGGAGCCACGAGCAGTACTTC.

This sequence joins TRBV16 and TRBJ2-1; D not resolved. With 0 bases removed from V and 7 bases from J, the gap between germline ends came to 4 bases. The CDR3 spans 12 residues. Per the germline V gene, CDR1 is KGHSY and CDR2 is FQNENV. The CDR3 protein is CASSQSGNEQFF. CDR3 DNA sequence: TGTGCCAGCAGCCAATCTGGGAATGAGCAGTTCTTC. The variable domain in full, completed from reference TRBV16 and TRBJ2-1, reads GEEVAQTPKHLVRGEGQKAKLYCAPIKGHSYVFWYQQVLKNEFKFLISFQNENVFDETGMPKERFSAKCLPNSPCSLEIQATKLEDSAVYFCASSQSGNEQFFGPGTRLTVL.

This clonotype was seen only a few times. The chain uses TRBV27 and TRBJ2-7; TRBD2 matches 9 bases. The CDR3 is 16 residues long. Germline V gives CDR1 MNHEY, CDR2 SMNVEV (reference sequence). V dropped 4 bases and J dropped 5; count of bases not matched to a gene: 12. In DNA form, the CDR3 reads TGTGCCAGCAGTTCCCTCTGGGCGGGAGGGCCCCACGAGCAGTACTTC. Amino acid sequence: CASSSLWAGGPHEQYF.

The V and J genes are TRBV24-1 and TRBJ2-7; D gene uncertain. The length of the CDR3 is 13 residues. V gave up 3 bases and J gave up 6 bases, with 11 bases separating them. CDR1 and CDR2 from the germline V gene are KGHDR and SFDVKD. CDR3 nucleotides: TGTGCCACCAGTGATCCGCAGTTGGGCGAGCAGTACTTC. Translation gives CATSDPQLGEQYF.

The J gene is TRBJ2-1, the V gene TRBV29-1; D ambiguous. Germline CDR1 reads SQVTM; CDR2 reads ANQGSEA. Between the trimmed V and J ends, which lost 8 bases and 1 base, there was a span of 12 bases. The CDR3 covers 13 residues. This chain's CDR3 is CSLRTESYNEQFF. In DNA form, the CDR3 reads TGCAGCCTACGGACCGAGTCCTACAATGAGCAGTTCTTC.

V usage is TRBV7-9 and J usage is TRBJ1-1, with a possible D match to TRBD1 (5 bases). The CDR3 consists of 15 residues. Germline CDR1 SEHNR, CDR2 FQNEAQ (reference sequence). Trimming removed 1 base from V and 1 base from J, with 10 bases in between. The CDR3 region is CASSLGRGPNTEAFF. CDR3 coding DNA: TGTGCCAGCAGCTTAGGCCGGGGCCCGAACACTGAAGCTTTCTTT.

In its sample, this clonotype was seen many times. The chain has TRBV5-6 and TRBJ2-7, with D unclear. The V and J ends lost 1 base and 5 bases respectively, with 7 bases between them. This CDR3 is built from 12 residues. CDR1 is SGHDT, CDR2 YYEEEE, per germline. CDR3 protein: CASSLLGDEQYF. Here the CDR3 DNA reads TGTGCCAGCAGCTTGTTGGGCGACGAGCAGTACTTC.

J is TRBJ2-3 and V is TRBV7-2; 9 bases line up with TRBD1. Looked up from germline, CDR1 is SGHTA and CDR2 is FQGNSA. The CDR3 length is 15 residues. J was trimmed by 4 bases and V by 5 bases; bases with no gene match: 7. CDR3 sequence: CASSGTGYPADTQYF. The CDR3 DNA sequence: TGTGCCAGCAGCGGGACAGGGTATCCCGCAGATACGCAGTATTTT.